The 8 T cell receptor beta chains below come from one sample, sequenced in a study of T cell clonotyping in hematopoietic cell transplantation. Clones were read by immunoSEQ multiplex PCR, and TCRdb kept only the in-frame ones, dropping some. The sample consists of 20,000 or so clones, 65% to 80% of them appearing once. The sequencing sample was made of peripheral blood mononuclear cells. The receptors were sampled from a man in his sixties in good health. Some clones in this sample may be carry-over from other donors' samples.

V gene TRBV5-1 combines with J gene TRBJ2-5, with TRBD2 matching over 7 bases. From germline, CDR1 is SGHRS and CDR2 YFSETQ. The length of the CDR3 is 14 residues. The V gene end was trimmed by 0 bases and the J gene end by 1 base; junction bases not matched to a gene: 0. In DNA, the CDR3 is TGCGCCAGCAGCTTGGGGGGGGGCCAAGAGACCCAGTACTTC. Translation gives CASSLGGGQETQYF.

V usage is TRBV10-1 and J usage is TRBJ2-6; D is undetermined. The length of the CDR3 is 14 residues. With 10 bases removed from V and 0 bases from J, the gap between germline ends came to 10 bases. Germline values: CDR1 WNHNN, CDR2 SYGVQD (reference sequence). The CDR3 DNA reads TGCGCCATAACAGCAGACTCTGGGGCCAACGTCCTGACTTTC. Translating gives CAITADSGANVLTF.

The table lists this clone with a count of one. The J gene is TRBJ1-2, the V gene TRBV6-5; 11 nucleotides align to TRBD1. Losses at the gene ends were 3 bases for V and 5 bases for J; bases not matched to a gene: 8. Per the germline V gene, CDR1 is MNHEY and CDR2 is SVGAGI. This CDR3 is built from 16 residues. The DNA for the CDR3 is TGTGCCAGCAGTTATATACGGACAGGGGGCGGATATGGCTACACCTTC. Its protein is CASSYIRTGGGYGYTF.

This clone has only one observation. This rearrangement joins TRBV20-1 to TRBJ1-2; no firm D call. CDR1 DFQATT and CDR2 SNEGSKA come from the germline V gene (reference sequence). This CDR3 has 11 amino acids. The V end was cut by 4 bases, the J end by 6 bases, with 9 bases between. Written as DNA, the CDR3 is TGCAGTGCTACTGTCCCACATGGCTACACCTTC. Protein: CSATVPHGYTF.

This rearrangement joins TRBV10-1 to TRBJ2-3; the D call may be TRBD1 or TRBD2 (5 bases each). Trimming took off 0 bases at V and 6 bases at J, with 7 bases between the two ends. The length of the CDR3 is 13 residues. The germline V gene encodes CDR1 WNHNN and CDR2 SYGVQD (reference sequence). CDR3 amino acids: CASSESGTDTQYF. CDR3 DNA: TGCGCCAGCAGTGAGTCGGGGACGGATACGCAGTATTTT.

The gene calls are TRBV5-8 and TRBJ1-5; TRBD1 matches at 9 bases. Germline V gene sequence: CDR1 SGHTS, CDR2 YDEGEE. The CDR3 runs to 15 residues. V lost 4 bases to trimming and J lost 6 bases; unmatched junction nucleotides: 8. DNA of the CDR3: TGTGCCAGCAGCGTGGGACAGGGAGGACGTCAGCCCCAGCATTTT. Translated: CASSVGQGGRQPQHF.

This clone came up once. V gene TRBV19 combines with J gene TRBJ1-5, with D unresolved. The V end lost 2 bases, the J end lost 8 bases, and 10 bases lay between the germline ends. Germline loops: CDR1 LNHDA, CDR2 SQIVND (reference sequence). The CDR3 loop spans 13 amino acids. The CDR3 protein is CASSISAAEPQHF. The CDR3 coding sequence is TGTGCCAGTAGTATATCTGCAGCGGAGCCCCAGCATTTT.

The chain couples TRBV7-6 to TRBJ2-5, with D unresolved. The DNA end favors TRBJ2-7, so the J call may be wrong. The length of the CDR3 is 15 residues. Germline assignment: CDR1 SGHVS and CDR2 FNYEAQ. The chain's CDR3 is CASSLLTPSGYEQYF. Written as DNA, the CDR3 is TGTGCCAGCAGCCTTCTGACACCGTCCGGATACGAGCAGTACTTC.